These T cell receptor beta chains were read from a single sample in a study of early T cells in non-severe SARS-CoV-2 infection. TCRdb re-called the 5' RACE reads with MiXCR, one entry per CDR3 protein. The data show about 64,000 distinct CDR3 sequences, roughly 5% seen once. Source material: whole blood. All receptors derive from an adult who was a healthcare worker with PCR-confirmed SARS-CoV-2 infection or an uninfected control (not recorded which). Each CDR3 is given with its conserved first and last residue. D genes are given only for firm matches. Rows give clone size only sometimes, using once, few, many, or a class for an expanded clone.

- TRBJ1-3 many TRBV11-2 CASSQTGTLTGNTIYF TGTGCCAGCAGCCAGACGGGAACTCTCACCGGAAACACCATATATTTT
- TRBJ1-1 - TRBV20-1 CSAPKPQLNTEAFF TGCAGTGCCCCTAAACCACAGTTAAACACTGAAGCTTTCTTT
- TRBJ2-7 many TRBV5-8 CASSHRTPSYEQYF TGTGCCAGCAGCCACCGGACACCATCCTACGAGCAGTACTTC
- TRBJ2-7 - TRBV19 CASSILGRESSYEQYF TGTGCCAGTAGTATTCTGGGCCGGGAGAGCTCCTACGAGCAGTACTTC
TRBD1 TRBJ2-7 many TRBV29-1 CSARTGTREQYF TGCAGCGCCCGGACAGGCACAAGGGAGCAGTACTTC
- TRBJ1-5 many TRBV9 CASSVDSRSNQPQHF TGTGCCAGCAGCGTAGATAGTCGAAGCAATCAGCCCCAGCATTTT
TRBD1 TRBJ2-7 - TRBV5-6 CASSFSWTGSNSRLGEQYF TGTGCCAGCAGCTTCTCCTGGACAGGGAGTAATAGTCGTCTGGGCGAGCAGTACTTC
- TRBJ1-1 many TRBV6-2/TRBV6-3 CASSYDRDTEAFF TGTGCCAGCAGTTACGACAGAGACACTGAAGCTTTCTTT
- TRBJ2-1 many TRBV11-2 CASSPTGTPYNEQFF TGTGCCAGCAGTCCAACCGGGACGCCCTACAATGAGCAGTTCTTC
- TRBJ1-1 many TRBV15 CATSRDKNTEAFF TGTGCCACCAGCAGAGATAAGAACACTGAAGCTTTCTTT
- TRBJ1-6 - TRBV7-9 CVSSLGDSPLHF TGTGTCAGCAGCTTAGGAGATTCACCCCTCCACTTT
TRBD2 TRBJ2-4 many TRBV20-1 CSAIGGVLAKNIQYF TGCAGTGCTATTGGGGGGGTTCTAGCCAAAAACATTCAGTACTTC
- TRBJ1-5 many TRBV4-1 CASSQEPGLLQHF TGCGCCAGCAGCCAAGAGCCAGGCTTGCTCCAGCATTTT
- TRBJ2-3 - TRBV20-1 CSARSGTAGSTDTQYF TGCAGTGCTCGAAGCGGGACAGCAGGGTCCACAGATACGCAGTATTTT
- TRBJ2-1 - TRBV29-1 CSVEIKSSYNEQFF TGCAGCGTTGAGATTAAGAGCTCCTACAATGAGCAGTTCTTC
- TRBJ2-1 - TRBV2 CASILLRQFHNEQFF TGTGCCAGCATTCTCTTAAGACAGTTCCACAATGAGCAGTTCTTC
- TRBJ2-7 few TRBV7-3 CASSVGTGLPYEQYF TGTGCCAGCAGCGTGGGAACAGGGCTCCCCTACGAGCAGTACTTC
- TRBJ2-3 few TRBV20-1 CSARGPIADTQYF TGCAGTGCTAGAGGACCCATCGCAGATACGCAGTATTTT
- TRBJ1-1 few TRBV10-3 CAISDLGGSPNTEAFF TGTGCCATCAGTGACCTCGGCGGGTCGCCGAACACTGAAGCTTTCTTT
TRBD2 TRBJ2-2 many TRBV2 CASSEIAGGTGELFF TGTGCCAGCAGTGAAATAGCGGGAGGGACCGGGGAGCTGTTTTTT
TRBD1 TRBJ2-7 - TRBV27 CASSLKGQGFYEQYF TGTGCCAGCAGTTTAAAGGGACAGGGGTTCTACGAGCAGTACTTC
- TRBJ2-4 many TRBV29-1 CSVEDGRLGNIQYF TGCAGCGTTGAAGATGGCCGCCTCGGGAACATTCAGTACTTC
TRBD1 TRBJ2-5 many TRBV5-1 CASSLGDRQETQYF TGCGCCAGCAGCTTGGGGGACAGACAAGAGACCCAGTACTTC
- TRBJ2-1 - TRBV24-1 CATSGESYNEQFF TGTGCCACCTCCGGGGAGTCCTACAATGAGCAGTTCTTC
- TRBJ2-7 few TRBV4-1 CASSQEEGHSYEQYF TGCGCCAGCAGCCAAGAGGAGGGACACTCCTACGAGCAGTACTTC
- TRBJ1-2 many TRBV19 CASSITDGVGYTF TGTGCCAGTAGTATCACGGACGGGGTAGGCTACACCTTC
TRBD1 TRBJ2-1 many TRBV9 CASSVGGTGVYNEQFF TGTGCCAGCAGCGTAGGGGGGACAGGGGTTTACAATGAGCAGTTCTTC
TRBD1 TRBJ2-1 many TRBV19 CASSMFGGTGGYNEQFF TGTGCCAGTAGTATGTTTGGAGGGACAGGGGGCTACAATGAGCAGTTCTTC
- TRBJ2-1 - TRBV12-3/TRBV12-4 CASNARSEQFF TGTGCCAGCAATGCCAGAAGTGAGCAGTTCTTC
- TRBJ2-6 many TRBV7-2 CASSLGVSGANVLTF TGTGCCAGCAGCTTAGGCGTCTCTGGGGCCAACGTCCTGACTTTC
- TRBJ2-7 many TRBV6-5 CASSYGPSNEQYF TGTGCCAGCAGTTACGGGCCATCGAACGAGCAGTACTTC
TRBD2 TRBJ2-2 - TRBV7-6 CASSLGAGAVGELFF TGTGCCAGCAGCTTAGGAGCGGGAGCGGTCGGGGAGCTGTTTTTT
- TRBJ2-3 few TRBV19 CASSIRGLQGLSTDTQYF TGTGCCAGTAGTATTCGGGGCCTACAGGGCCTGAGCACAGATACGCAGTATTTT
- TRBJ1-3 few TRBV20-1 CSASSIGNTIYF TGCAGTGCTAGTTCTATTGGAAACACCATATATTTT
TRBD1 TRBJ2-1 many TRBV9 CASSPHPAGTGYNEQFF TGTGCCAGCAGTCCACATCCCGCCGGGACAGGATACAATGAGCAGTTCTTC
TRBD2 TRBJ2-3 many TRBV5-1 CASSAQAGVADTQYF TGCGCCAGCAGCGCCCAGGCGGGGGTAGCAGATACGCAGTATTTT
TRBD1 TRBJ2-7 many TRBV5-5 CASRRKPQGAPLYEQYF TGTGCCAGCAGGCGTAAACCTCAGGGGGCGCCCCTTTACGAGCAGTACTTC
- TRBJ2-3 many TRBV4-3 CASSQALSTDTQYF TGCGCCAGCAGCCAGGCACTAAGCACAGATACGCAGTATTTT
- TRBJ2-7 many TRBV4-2 CASSQERGSSREQYF TGTGCCAGCAGCCAAGAAAGGGGGTCTTCTCGGGAGCAGTACTTC
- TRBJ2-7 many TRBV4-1 CASSQGTAKSYEQYF TGCGCCAGCAGCCAAGGGACGGCGAAGTCCTACGAGCAGTACTTC
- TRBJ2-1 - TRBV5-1 CASSSVGGSYNEQFF TGCGCCAGCAGCTCCGTGGGGGGCTCCTACAATGAGCAGTTCTTC
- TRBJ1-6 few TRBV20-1 CSARVRGNSPLHF TGCAGTGCTAGGGTCAGGGGAAATTCACCCCTCCACTTT